This T cell receptor beta chain was identified in a study of T cell repertoires in cytomegalovirus infection. The CDR3 has 14 amino acids. Germline assignment: CDR1 SGHVS and CDR2 FQNEAQ. V shed 4 bases and J 3 bases; nucleotides not matched to a gene: 5. TCRdb passed the reads through MiXCR, listing each CDR3 protein once. This sample has around 120,000 distinct CDR3 sequences; roughly 41% occur once, and the top ten carry approximately 69%. This clonotype was seen a handful of times. Its target is unknown. The material sequenced was CD8+ T cells from cultured PBMCs, taken from culture after CMV antigen stimulation. The TCR sequence derives from a human donor in good health (CMV status not recorded). Some clones in this sample may be carry-over from other donors' samples. This chain joins TRBV7-8 and TRBJ1-2; 7 bases match TRBD1. Here the CDR3 reads CASSSFQGDYGYTF. CDR3 coding DNA: TGTGCCAGCAGCTCCTTTCAGGGGGACTATGGCTACACCTTC.